This entry features one TCR beta chain sequence. Its specificity is unknown. CDR1 and CDR2 from the germline V gene are MNHNS and SASEGT. V was clipped by 4 bases and J by 5 bases; unmatched bases: 7. The CDR3 consists of 14 residues. The sample originates from a study of OX40 agonist ivuxolimab in advanced cancers. Study-level background: The drug used for patients, ivuxolimab, was an agonistic anti-OX40 (CD134) antibody. Participants could have had prior anti-PD-1, anti-PD-L1 or anti-CTLA-4 therapy, and approximately 40% had some. Overall study results and limits: Individuals who were partial responders at 0.1-3.0 mg/kg had clonal expansion that ranked among the lowest. CD4+ and CD8+ blood T cells expanded clonally by week 6 at 0.1 to 3.0 mg/kg.

TCRdb's table, derived via immunoSEQ multiplex PCR, lists solely in-frame clones and lacks some. The sample shows fewer than 65,000 clones, around 89% of them seen only once. The receptor's source is an adult with an advanced solid tumor such as melanoma, head and neck, liver or kidney cancer. Sequenced here: CD4+ or CD8+ T cells sorted from blood, sampled in a trial of the OX40 agonist ivuxolimab. This chain uses TRBV6-1 with TRBJ2-5, with 7 bases that match TRBD1. CDR3 sequence: CASSVTGRGETQYF. The CDR3 DNA follows: TGTGCCAGCAGTGTGACAGGGCGAGGGGAGACCCAGTACTTC.